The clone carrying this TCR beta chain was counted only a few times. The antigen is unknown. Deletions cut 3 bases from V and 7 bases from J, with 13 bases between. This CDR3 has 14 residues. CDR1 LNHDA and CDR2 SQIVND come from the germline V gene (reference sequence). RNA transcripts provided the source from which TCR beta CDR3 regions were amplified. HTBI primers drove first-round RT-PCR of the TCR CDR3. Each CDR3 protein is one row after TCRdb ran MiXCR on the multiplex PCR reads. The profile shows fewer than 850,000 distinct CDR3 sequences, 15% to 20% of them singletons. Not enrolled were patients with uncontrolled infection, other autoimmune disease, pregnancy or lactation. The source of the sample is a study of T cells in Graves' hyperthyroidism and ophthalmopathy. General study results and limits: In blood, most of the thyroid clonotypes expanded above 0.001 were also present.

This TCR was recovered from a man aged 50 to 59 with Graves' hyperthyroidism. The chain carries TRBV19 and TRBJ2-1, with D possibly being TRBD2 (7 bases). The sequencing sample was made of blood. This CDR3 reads CASSMGGGRNEQFF. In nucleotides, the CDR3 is TGTGCCAGTAGTATGGGAGGGGGTCGTAATGAGCAGTTCTTC.